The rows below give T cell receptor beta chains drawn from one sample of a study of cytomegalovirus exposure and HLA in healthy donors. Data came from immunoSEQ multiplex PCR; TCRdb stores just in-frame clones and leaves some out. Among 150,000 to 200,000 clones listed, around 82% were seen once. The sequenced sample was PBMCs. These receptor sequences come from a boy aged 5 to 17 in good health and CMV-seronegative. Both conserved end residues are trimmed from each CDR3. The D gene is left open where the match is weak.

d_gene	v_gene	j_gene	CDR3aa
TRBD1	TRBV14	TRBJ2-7	ASSPGQGDEQY
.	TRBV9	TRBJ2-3	ASSVTGSTDTQY
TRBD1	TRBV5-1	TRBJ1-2	ASSNRQGMSYT
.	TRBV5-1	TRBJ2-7	ASSYSGSYEQY
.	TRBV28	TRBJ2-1	ASNRFGITYNEQF
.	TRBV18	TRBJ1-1	ASSPPGGGNTEAF
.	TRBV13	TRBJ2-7	ASSLTAFSADSYEQY
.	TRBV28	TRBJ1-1	ASTSPTGGNTEAF
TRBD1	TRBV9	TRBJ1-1	ASSGSGTENIEAF
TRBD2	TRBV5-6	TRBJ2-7	ASSSGLTHYEQY
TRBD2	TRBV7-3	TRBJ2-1	ASSPGTISYNEQF
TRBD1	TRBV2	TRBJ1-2	ASRTLTGGAYGYT
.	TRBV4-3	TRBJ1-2	ASSQDLGLNYGYT
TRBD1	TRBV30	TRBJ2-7	AWSSPLDRGSPYEQY
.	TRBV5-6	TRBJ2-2	ASSFSTTGELF
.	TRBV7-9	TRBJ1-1	ASSSQGGTEAF
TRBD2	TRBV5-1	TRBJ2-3	ASSLLAGTTDTQY
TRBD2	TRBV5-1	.	ASSWGGRASYEQY
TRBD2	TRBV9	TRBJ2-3	ASGGGSGRVSDTQY
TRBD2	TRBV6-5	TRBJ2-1	ASSWWREGGEQF
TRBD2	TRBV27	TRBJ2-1	ASSFTSVGAYNEQF
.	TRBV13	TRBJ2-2	ASSLGYRRRDTGELF
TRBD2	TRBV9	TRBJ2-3	ASSVAGGPVDTQY
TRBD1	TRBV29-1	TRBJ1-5	SAPGGGEPQH
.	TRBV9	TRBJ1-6	ASSVEGDGSPLH
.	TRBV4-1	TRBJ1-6	ASLPGTYNSPLH
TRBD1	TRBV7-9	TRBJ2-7	ASSLARGFYEQY
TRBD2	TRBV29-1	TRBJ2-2	SVDERGVGELF
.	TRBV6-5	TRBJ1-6	ASSYGQGHNSPLH
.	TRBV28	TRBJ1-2	ASSFLGAIYGYT
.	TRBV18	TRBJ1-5	ASSPPGDQPQH
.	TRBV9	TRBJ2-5	ASSSTGFGETQY
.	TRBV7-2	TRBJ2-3	ASSLQGQGWTDTQY
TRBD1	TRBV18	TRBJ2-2	ASSPPQGQGAINTGELF
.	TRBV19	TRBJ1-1	ASSSQGRPLTEAF
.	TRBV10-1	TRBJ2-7	ASSESPVSYEQY
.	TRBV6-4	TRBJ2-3	ASSFTEGNTQY
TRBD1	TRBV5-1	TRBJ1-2	ASSSGTGRGGYT
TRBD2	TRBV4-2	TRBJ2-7	ASSQEGRGAYEQY
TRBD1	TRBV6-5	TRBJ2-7	ASSQNRGINEQY
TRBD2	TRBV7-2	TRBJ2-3	ASSLVSAGGFQTDTQY
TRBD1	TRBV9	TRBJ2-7	ASSVGQGDYEQY
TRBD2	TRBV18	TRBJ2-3	ASSPPSGRMGTDTQY
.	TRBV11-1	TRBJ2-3	ASMVSGVADTQY
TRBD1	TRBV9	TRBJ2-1	ASSVGGTGKREQF
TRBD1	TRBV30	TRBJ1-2	AWSPGQRANGYT
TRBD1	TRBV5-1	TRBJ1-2	ASSLGGQSSSYGYT
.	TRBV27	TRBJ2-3	ASSLLGTSTDTQY
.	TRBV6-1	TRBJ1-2	ASGGGGKNYGHT
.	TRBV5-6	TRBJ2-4	ASSLGTGIQY
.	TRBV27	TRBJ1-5	ASSVSGASFNQPQH
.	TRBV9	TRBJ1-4	ASSVGGSYEKLF
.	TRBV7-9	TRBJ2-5	ASSTDSRPNQETQY
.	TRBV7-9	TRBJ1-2	ASSAGTPYGYT